This entry lists 30 T cell receptor beta chains sequenced from one sample in a study of T cells in Graves' hyperthyroidism and ophthalmopathy. TCR beta CDR3 region amplification was performed from RNA transcripts. The TCR CDR3 first-round RT-PCR relied on the HTBI primer set. TCRdb recomputed calls from the multiplex PCR reads with MiXCR, one row per CDR3 protein. Among 690,000 or so distinct CDR3 sequences, approximately 19% were seen once, and the ten largest hold roughly 17%. The sample was blood. The receptors were gathered from a woman aged 50 to 60 with Graves' hyperthyroidism that later progressed to Graves' ophthalmopathy.

About this clonotype itself: This may be a read error: a much more frequent sequence differs by one nucleotide. This rearrangement joins TRBV12-3 or TRBV12-4 to TRBJ1-1; D gene ambiguous. The CDR3 extends over 14 amino acids. CDR3 residues: CASGFAAKNTEAFF. The CDR3 DNA sequence: TGTGCCAGCGGTTTTGCCGCGAAGAACACTGAAGCTTTCTTT.

In the case of this clonotype: A much larger clone is a single base away; this may be a read error. The V call is TRBV20-1, the J call TRBJ2-5; no reliable D call. Germline CDR1 reads DFQATT; CDR2 reads SNEGSKA (reference sequence). The CDR3 sequence is 12 residues long. CDR3 loop: CSARTNQETRYF. In DNA form, the CDR3 reads TGCAGTGCTAGAACTAACCAAGAGACCCGGTACTTC.

The chain uses TRBV7-8 and TRBJ2-5; tentatively, D is TRBD2 (6 bases). CDR1 is SGHVS and CDR2 is FQNEAQ in the germline V gene. The V and J ends lost 2 bases and 1 base respectively, with 11 bases between them. The CDR3 is 15 residues long. CDR3 in amino acids: CASSLSLGGQETQYF. CDR3 DNA sequence: TGTGCCAGCAGCTTAAGCTTGGGGGGCCAAGAGACCCAGTACTTC.

The chain has TRBV7-9 and TRBJ2-1; the D is unclear. V was trimmed by 0 bases and J by 6 bases, leaving 18 bases between them. Germline V lookup: CDR1 SEHNR, CDR2 FQNEAQ (reference sequence). CDR3 length: 17 residues. The DNA for the CDR3 is TGTGCCAGCAGCTTAGCGTCCTCCTCACAGAATTTCAATGAGCAGTTCTTC. Translation gives CASSLASSSQNFNEQFF.

The chain couples TRBV6-5 to TRBJ1-2; possible D gene TRBD1, 5 bases. Trimming shortened V by 5 bases and J by 3 bases, and 19 bases separated the two germline ends. The germline gives CDR1 MNHEY, CDR2 SVGAGI. This CDR3 is 16 amino acids long. The CDR3, as DNA: TGTGCCAGCAGTGAGATAGGGGCGCGACTCGACTATGGCTACACCTTC. Translating gives CASSEIGARLDYGYTF.

The rearrangement links TRBV6-2 or TRBV6-3 to TRBJ1-1; TRBD1 is a possible D gene (5 bases). The CDR3 consists of 12 residues. V dropped 5 bases and J dropped 7 bases, with 11 bases sitting between them. The V gene's germline CDR1 is MNHEY and CDR2 SVGEGT. The CDR3 is CASSPTEGEAFF. In DNA form, the CDR3 reads TGTGCCAGCAGTCCGACAGAGGGTGAAGCTTTCTTT.

This clonotype was seen a handful of times. The chain joins TRBV27 to TRBJ2-5; 11 bases line up with TRBD2. J was trimmed by 3 bases and V by 4 bases; bases with no gene match: 7. CDR1 is MNHEY, CDR2 SMNVEV, per germline (reference sequence). The CDR3 sequence is 16 residues long. The CDR3 DNA reads TGTGCCAGCAGTTATACTAGCGGGGGATTGAAAGAGACCCAGTACTTC. Translated: CASSYTSGGLKETQYF.

About this clonotype itself: This may be a read error: a much more frequent sequence differs by one nucleotide. The J gene is TRBJ2-7, the V gene TRBV6-1; no definite D call. The CDR3 loop spans 13 amino acids. V lost 2 bases and J 2 bases, leaving 7 bases between the germline ends. Germline CDR1 is MNHNS and CDR2 is SASEGT. The CDR3 region has the DNA TGTGCCAGCAGTGAATCTGTTGCCTACGAGCAGTACTTC. This encodes CASSESVAYEQYF.

The V gene is TRBV5-4, the J gene TRBJ2-2; 9 nucleotides line up with TRBD1. Germline assignment: CDR1 SGHNT and CDR2 YYREEE (reference sequence). This CDR3 spans 13 amino acids. Trimming at V came to 5 bases and at J to 8 bases, leaving 4 bases not matched to a gene. The DNA for the CDR3 is TGTGCCAGCAGGCGGACAGGGGAAGGGGAGCTGTTTTTT. Translating gives CASRRTGEGELFF.

The V and J genes are TRBV2 and TRBJ2-1; 11 nucleotides align to TRBD2. CDR3 length: 15 residues. Germline V gene lookup returns CDR1 SNHLY and CDR2 FYNNEI. V lost 2 bases, J lost 9 bases, and 6 bases stayed unmatched. CDR3 sequence: CASSEPTLAGVEQFF. Here the CDR3 DNA reads TGTGCCAGCAGTGAACCTACACTAGCGGGAGTTGAGCAGTTCTTC.

This chain links TRBV11-2 with TRBJ2-2, with D possibly being TRBD1 (5 bases). The CDR3 runs to 15 residues. The V and J ends lost 2 bases and 4 bases respectively, with 11 bases between them. Per the germline V gene, CDR1 is SGHAT and CDR2 is FQNNGV. The CDR3 bases are TGTGCCAGCAGCTTACCAACAGGAACCACCGGGGAGCTGTTTTTT. This codes for CASSLPTGTTGELFF.

This clonotype was counted only a few times. The chain links TRBV5-1 to TRBJ2-3, with 8 positions matching TRBD2. The CDR3 covers 13 residues. Germline CDR1 is SGHRS and CDR2 is YFSETQ. The J segment lost 7 bases and the V segment lost 4 bases, leaving 5 bases of the junction unmatched. The CDR3 loop reads CASSGLARNTQYF. The CDR3 DNA sequence: TGCGCCAGCAGCGGACTAGCAAGGAATACGCAGTATTTT.

The gene calls are TRBV6-2 or TRBV6-3 and TRBJ1-5, with a weak D call TRBD1 (5 bases). Germline CDR1 is MNHEY and CDR2 is SVGEGT. CDR3 size: 14 residues. Trimming took 10 bases from V and 0 from J, leaving 13 bases between them. CDR3 protein: CAIKLDNSNQPQHF. CDR3 DNA sequence: TGTGCCATAAAGCTGGACAATAGCAATCAGCCCCAGCATTTT.

This clonotype was observed at least ten times. The chain joins TRBV5-1 to TRBJ2-1; 8 bases align to TRBD1. Germline V gives CDR1 SGHRS, CDR2 YFSETQ. V lost 4 bases and J lost 7; bases outside the gene matches: 13. The CDR3 is 16 residues long. The CDR3 nucleotides are TGCGCCAGCAGCCCCGGCGGTGCAGGGGGCTTAAATGAGCAGTTCTTC. This gives the protein CASSPGGAGGLNEQFF.

Many counts were recorded for this clonotype. Compared with germline, one end of the junction differs, possibly owing to a read error. CDR3 sequence: CASTGLPPYEQHF. The CDR3 DNA sequence: TGTGCCAGCACGGGGCTGCCCCCCTACGAGCAGCACTTC. The rearrangement links TRBV2 to TRBJ2-7; either TRBD1 or TRBD2 may supply D (5 bases each). From germline, CDR1 is SNHLY and CDR2 FYNNEI. The CDR3 is made up of 13 amino acids. The variable domain in full, completed from reference TRBV2 and TRBJ2-7, reads EPEVTQTPSHQVTQMGQEVILRCVPISNHLYFYWYRQILGQKVEFLVSFYNNEISEKSEIFDDQFSVERPDGSNFTLKIRSTKLEDSAMYFCASTGLPPYEQHFGPGTRLTVT.

This clonotype was observed many times. The chain joins TRBV27 to TRBJ1-1, with 7 bases lining up with TRBD1. The CDR3 extends over 16 amino acids. Germline values: CDR1 MNHEY, CDR2 SMNVEV (reference sequence). After removal of 7 bases from V and 3 bases from J, the junction contained 14 bases not matched to a gene. The CDR3 is CASTQTGLGWDTEAFF. CDR3 nucleotide sequence: TGTGCCAGCACCCAGACAGGGCTGGGTTGGGACACTGAAGCTTTCTTT.

This clonotype has just a few counts. The rearrangement joins TRBV29-1 to TRBJ2-1; no definite D call. CDR3 length: 12 residues. The germline V gene encodes CDR1 SQVTM and CDR2 ANQGSEA. V shed 5 bases and J shed 4 bases, with 9 bases lying between them. The CDR3 here is CSVIYSYNEQFF. The CDR3 bases are TGCAGCGTTATTTACAGTTACAATGAGCAGTTCTTC.

In this sample, this clonotype turned up many times. The CDR3: CASRNRLAGGYNEQFF. The CDR3 nucleotides are TGTGCCAGCAGGAACCGACTAGCGGGGGGCTACAATGAGCAGTTCTTC. The chain joins TRBV12-3 or TRBV12-4 to TRBJ2-1; 13 bases are a match to TRBD2. The CDR3 has 16 residues. Germline trimming cut 6 bases from V and 3 bases from J; bases unmatched to any gene: 5.

Only a few counts were recorded for this clonotype. The V and J genes are TRBV10-1 and TRBJ2-2, with D uncertain. This CDR3 contains 14 residues. CDR1 and CDR2 (germline): WNHNN, SYGVQD (reference sequence). V was clipped by 5 bases and J by 4 bases, with 11 bases between them. CDR3 residues: CASSRASGTGELFF. The CDR3 DNA reads TGCGCCAGCAGTCGGGCTAGTGGCACCGGGGAGCTGTTTTTT.

The chain combines TRBV6-5 with TRBJ1-1; weak D call: TRBD1 (5 bases). The germline V and J ends were trimmed by 2 bases and 4 bases, with 14 bases remaining between them. This CDR3 contains 15 residues. Germline loops: CDR1 MNHEY, CDR2 SVGAGI. The CDR3 loop is CASSYGPGWTTEAFF. The CDR3 DNA reads as TGTGCCAGCAGTTACGGGCCAGGGTGGACCACTGAAGCTTTCTTT.

This clonotype came up many times. CDR3 bases: TGTGCCAGCAGCTTTTCAGGGGGCGCGGGCACTGAAGCTTTCTTT. Translation gives CASSFSGGAGTEAFF. The genes are TRBV7-9 and TRBJ1-1; 8 bases are shared with TRBD1. V was pared by 3 bases and J by 4 bases, with 7 bases of the junction left unmatched. The CDR3 is made up of 15 amino acids. CDR1 and CDR2 (germline): SEHNR, FQNEAQ (reference sequence).

The chain employs TRBV7-9 and TRBJ1-6; the D is unclear. The CDR3 length is 14 residues. Between the trimmed V and J ends, which lost 5 bases and 5 bases, there was a span of 10 bases. Germline CDR1 is SEHNR and CDR2 is FQNEAQ (reference sequence). CDR3 DNA: TGTGCCAGCAGCCCGGACGCTGATAATTCACCCCTCCACTTT. Translating gives CASSPDADNSPLHF. Together with reference TRBV7-9 and TRBJ1-6, the CDR3 gives the full variable domain: DTGVSQNPRHKITKRGQNVTFRCDPISEHNRLYWYRQTLGQGPEFLTYFQNEAQLEKSRLLSDRFSAERPKGSFSTLEIQRTEQGDSAMYLCASSPDADNSPLHFGNGTRLTVT.

This clonotype has a count of ten or more. The J gene is TRBJ2-1, the V gene TRBV29-1; no clear D gene. This CDR3 is built from 14 residues. From germline, CDR1 is SQVTM and CDR2 ANQGSEA. V was trimmed by 7 bases and J by 0 bases, leaving 13 bases between them. CDR3 DNA: TGCAGCGCCCGCGAGCCGAGCTCCTACAATGAGCAGTTCTTC. This sequence encodes CSAREPSSYNEQFF.

This clonotype was counted once. Relative to the germline gene, one junction end is altered; a read error may explain this. The chain is built from TRBV6-1 and TRBJ2-1; 10 bases line up with TRBD2. There are 16 residues in the CDR3. From germline, CDR1 is MNHNS and CDR2 SASEGT. The CDR3 region is CASSEAVSGGANGQFF. The CDR3 DNA follows: TGTGCCAGCAGTGAAGCGGTGAGCGGGGGGGCTAATGGGCAGTTCTTC.

Ten or more counts support this clonotype. The V and J genes are TRBV12-3 or TRBV12-4 and TRBJ1-5, with TRBD1 identical over 7 bases. CDR3 length: 15 residues. V lost 4 bases, J lost 2 bases, and 5 bases stayed unmatched. The DNA of the CDR3 is TGTGCCAGCAGTTCAGGGGGTGGAGGCAATCAGCCCCAGCATTTT. As protein: CASSSGGGGNQPQHF.

This clonotype was seen only a few times. This rearrangement joins TRBV7-8 to TRBJ2-5, with D perhaps TRBD2 (6 bases). V was clipped by 5 bases and J by 5 bases, with 15 bases between them. This CDR3 region has 14 residues. CDR1 and CDR2 from the germline V gene are SGHVS and FQNEAQ. CDR3 amino acids: CASSRHGLLETQYF. The DNA for the CDR3 is TGTGCCAGCAGCCGACACGGACTATTGGAGACCCAGTACTTC.

In its sample, this clonotype was seen a few times. This chain links TRBV19 with TRBJ1-5; D may be TRBD1 (6 bases). The CDR3 length is 15 residues. Trimming took 2 bases from V and 4 from J, leaving 12 bases between them. Germline V CDR1 and CDR2: LNHDA, SQIVND (reference sequence). The CDR3 DNA reads as TGTGCCAGTAGTATACAAGGGGGAAGAAATCAGCCCCAGCATTTT. This encodes CASSIQGGRNQPQHF.

This clonotype has only a few counts. The chain uses TRBV14 and TRBJ2-7; 7 positions agree with TRBD1. Germline lookup yields CDR1 SGHDN and CDR2 FVKESK. The trim removed 6 bases at V and 4 bases at J, leaving 6 bases unmatched. The CDR3 sequence is 13 residues long. CDR3 region: CASREGGGYEQYF. The DNA of the CDR3 is TGTGCCAGCAGGGAAGGGGGCGGATACGAGCAGTACTTC. Complete variable domain (other parts from reference TRBV14 and TRBJ2-7): EAGVTQFPSHSVIEKGQTVTLRCDPISGHDNLYWYRRVMGKEIKFLLHFVKESKQDESGMPNNRFLAERTGGTYSTLKVQPAELEDSGVYFCASREGGGYEQYFGPGTRLTVT.

There are many counts of this clonotype. The chain carries TRBV20-1 and TRBJ1-1, with TRBD1 as a possible D gene (5 bases). The V gene's germline CDR1 is DFQATT and CDR2 SNEGSKA (reference sequence). This CDR3 spans 14 amino acids. Trimming left V 1 base short and J 1 base short, with 10 bases between. The CDR3 sequence is CSARAGGGNTEAFF. The CDR3 DNA reads as TGCAGTGCTAGAGCCGGGGGGGGGAACACTGAAGCTTTCTTT.

Only a few counts were recorded for this clonotype. The V and J genes are TRBV4-3 and TRBJ1-2; 9 positions match TRBD1. The CDR3 covers 14 residues. After removal of 6 bases from V and 4 bases from J, the junction contained 6 bases not matched to a gene. Germline loops: CDR1 LGHNA, CDR2 YSLEER. The chain's CDR3 is CASRVQGAGYGYTF. In DNA form, the CDR3 reads TGCGCCAGCAGAGTACAGGGGGCTGGCTATGGCTACACCTTC.